This TCR beta chain is from a study of regulatory T cells in long-lasting Graves disease. About the study: Over-5-year antithyroid drug use with positive TSH receptor antibodies defined persistent Graves' disease in the study. Overall study findings and caveats: The study examined only peripheral blood, not thyroid tissue.

Time point in this sample: persistent/refractory GD, antithyroid drugs over 5 years with positive TRAb. The TCR library was made from RNA that had been extracted from PBMCs in TRIzol. Per the germline V gene, CDR1 is MNHNS and CDR2 is SASEGT. Germline trimming cut 6 bases from V and 6 bases from J; bases unmatched to any gene: 15. The CDR3 is made up of 16 amino acids. Relying on iRepertoire HTBI primers and Arm-PCR of CDR3 regions, the team built TCR beta libraries. In the original analysis: Looking across samples, the authors found approximately 60 TRBV and approximately 13 TRBJ segments. TCRdb called the multiplex PCR reads again in MiXCR, with one record for every CDR3 protein. The V and J calls come from TCRdb's annotation, not from the publication. The sample lists about 660,000 distinct CDR3 sequences; 30% were seen once. Turning to this clonotype: Its cognate antigen is unknown.

The sequence was collected from a female donor with Graves disease. Specimen: peripheral blood mononuclear cells (PBMCs), collected when the disease was refractory, from a patient treated with antithyroid drugs. This chain uses TRBV6-1 with TRBJ2-7; 9 bases match TRBD2. In DNA form, the CDR3 reads TGTGCCAGCAGCTCACCCGCCGGGACTAGCCTGGCCGAGCAGTACTTC. Translation: CASSSPAGTSLAEQYF.